A selection of T cell receptor beta chains follows, all from one sample in a study of cytomegalovirus exposure and HLA in healthy donors. TCRdb keeps only in-frame clones here, not all; method: immunoSEQ multiplex PCR. The repertoire holds some 140,000 clones, approximately 80% seen once, with about 27% in the top ten. Sequencing input: PBMCs. The origin of the receptors is a man aged 25 to 45 in good health and CMV-seropositive. The CDR3 runs from the conserved cysteine through the conserved F or W. Each record gives: D gene, V gene, clone size, J gene, CDR3 protein, CDR3 DNA. D genes are given only for firm matches. Clone size, where shown, is once, few, many, or a class for clones that have expanded.

D: TRBD1; V: TRBV7-3; size: -; J: TRBJ2-3; CDR3: CASRSGTGYTQYF; DNA: TGTGCCAGCAGATCGGGGACAGGGTATACGCAGTATTTT
D: -; V: TRBV5-1; size: -; J: TRBJ1-1; CDR3: CASSLGGTLNTEAFF; DNA: TGCGCCAGCAGCTTGGGGGGGACACTCAACACTGAAGCTTTCTTT
D: -; V: TRBV5-1; size: once; J: TRBJ1-1; CDR3: CASSSFGGGANTEAFF; DNA: TGCGCCAGCAGCTCCTTCGGGGGAGGGGCGAACACTGAAGCTTTCTTT
D: TRBD2; V: TRBV4-2; size: -; J: TRBJ2-5; CDR3: CASSPSGRGETQYF; DNA: TGTGCCAGCAGCCCTAGCGGGAGAGGGGAGACCCAGTACTTC
D: -; V: TRBV5-1; size: -; J: TRBJ2-6; CDR3: CASSREGASGANVLTF; DNA: TGCGCCAGCAGCCGGGAGGGGGCCTCTGGGGCCAACGTCCTGACTTTC
D: -; V: TRBV27; size: -; J: TRBJ2-1; CDR3: CASSFPGDNEQFF; DNA: TGTGCCAGCAGTTTCCCAGGTGACAATGAGCAGTTCTTC
D: TRBD2; V: TRBV9; size: -; J: TRBJ2-3; CDR3: CASSVRGAGGNTDTQYF; DNA: TGTGCCAGCAGCGTTAGAGGCGCGGGGGGAAACACAGATACGCAGTATTTT
D: TRBD2; V: TRBV6-4; size: -; J: TRBJ2-3; CDR3: CASSDSTSGGTDTQYF; DNA: TGTGCCAGCAGTGACTCGACTAGCGGGGGCACAGATACGCAGTATTTT
D: TRBD1; V: TRBV19; size: -; J: TRBJ1-1; CDR3: CASSIVGQMNTEAFF; DNA: TGTGCCAGTAGTATTGTGGGACAGATGAACACTGAAGCTTTCTTT
D: -; V: TRBV7-7; size: few; J: TRBJ1-3; CDR3: CASSGGGPGNTIYF; DNA: TGTGCCAGCAGCGGCGGGGGGCCTGGAAACACCATATATTTT
D: TRBD1; V: TRBV11-2; size: -; J: TRBJ2-6; CDR3: CASSKRQGLTGANVLTF; DNA: TGTGCCAGCAGCAAACGACAGGGTTTGACTGGGGCCAACGTCCTGACTTTC
D: TRBD1; V: TRBV27; size: -; J: TRBJ1-1; CDR3: CASRWIRQGEAFF; DNA: TGTGCCAGCAGATGGATACGACAGGGTGAAGCTTTCTTT
D: TRBD1; V: TRBV19; size: -; J: TRBJ1-2; CDR3: CASRHTGASNYGYTF; DNA: TGTGCCAGTAGACATACAGGGGCCAGCAACTATGGCTACACCTTC
D: -; V: TRBV7-3; size: -; J: TRBJ1-1; CDR3: CASSSLGSNTEAFF; DNA: TGTGCCAGCAGCTCCCTAGGATCGAACACTGAAGCTTTCTTT
D: TRBD2; V: TRBV6-5; size: -; J: TRBJ2-1; CDR3: CASTGLAGNNEQFF; DNA: TGTGCCAGCACCGGACTAGCGGGGAACAATGAGCAGTTCTTC
D: TRBD2; V: TRBV11-3; size: -; J: TRBJ2-3; CDR3: CASSVGTSGPGDTQYF; DNA: TGTGCCAGCAGCGTCGGGACTAGCGGGCCTGGGGATACGCAGTATTTT
D: -; V: TRBV11-3; size: -; J: TRBJ2-1; CDR3: CASSLDPGDEQFF; DNA: TGTGCCAGCAGCTTAGATCCGGGGGATGAGCAGTTCTTC
D: -; V: TRBV29-1; size: -; J: TRBJ2-7; CDR3: CSVVGQGPTYEQYF; DNA: TGCAGCGTTGTAGGCCAGGGGCCTACCTACGAGCAGTACTTC
D: TRBD2; V: TRBV27; size: -; J: TRBJ2-1; CDR3: CASSLGLAPNEQFF; DNA: TGTGCCAGCAGCCTGGGACTAGCGCCGAATGAGCAGTTCTTC
D: TRBD1; V: TRBV2; size: once; J: TRBJ2-6; CDR3: CASSRTGDSGANVLTF; DNA: TGTGCCAGCAGCCGGACAGGGGACTCTGGGGCCAACGTCCTGACTTTC
D: TRBD1; V: TRBV2; size: -; J: TRBJ2-4; CDR3: CASIGPGITGANIQYF; DNA: TGTGCCAGCATCGGTCCAGGGATTACAGGGGCAAACATTCAGTACTTC
D: -; V: TRBV7-9; size: few; J: TRBJ1-1; CDR3: CASSLYEGTEAFF; DNA: TGTGCCAGCAGCTTATATGAGGGTACTGAAGCTTTCTTT
D: -; V: TRBV27; size: -; J: TRBJ2-1; CDR3: CASSLSAPELPYNEQFF; DNA: TGTGCCAGCAGTTTAAGCGCTCCAGAATTACCCTACAATGAGCAGTTCTTC
D: TRBD1; V: TRBV2; size: -; J: TRBJ1-5; CDR3: CAGGTGGDYSNQPQHF; DNA: TGTGCCGGGGGGACAGGGGGCGATTATAGCAATCAGCCCCAGCATTTT
D: -; V: TRBV7-2; size: -; J: TRBJ1-1; CDR3: CASSLKGGDTEAFF; DNA: TGTGCCAGCAGCTTAAAGGGGGGGGACACTGAAGCTTTCTTT
D: TRBD1; V: TRBV6-5; size: once; J: TRBJ2-7; CDR3: CASSATGQPSGF; DNA: TGTGCCAGCAGTGCTACGGGACAGCCCTCCGGCTTC
D: TRBD1; V: TRBV6-5; size: -; J: TRBJ2-1; CDR3: CASNPRTGNNEQFF; DNA: TGTGCCAGCAACCCCCGGACAGGAAACAATGAGCAGTTCTTC
D: TRBD1; V: TRBV20-1; size: -; J: TRBJ1-1; CDR3: CSPRQGEEAFF; DNA: TGCAGTCCGAGACAGGGGGAGGAAGCTTTCTTT
D: -; V: TRBV27; size: -; J: TRBJ2-7; CDR3: CASTPPRSIPYEQYF; DNA: TGTGCCAGCACCCCCCCCAGGTCGATACCCTACGAGCAGTACTTC
D: TRBD1; V: TRBV10-3; size: -; J: TRBJ1-1; CDR3: CAIRTGSTEAFF; DNA: TGTGCCATCAGGACAGGGAGCACTGAAGCTTTCTTT
D: -; V: TRBV29-1; size: -; J: TRBJ1-2; CDR3: CSVEDLRQSYGYTF; DNA: TGCAGCGTTGAAGATCTGCGGCAGAGCTATGGCTACACCTTC
D: -; V: TRBV6-4; size: -; J: TRBJ2-2; CDR3: CASSETQLGQRPRDGELFF; DNA: TGTGCCAGCAGTGAAACCCAACTTGGACAGAGGCCCCGGGACGGGGAGCTGTTTTTT
D: -; V: TRBV19; size: -; J: TRBJ2-5; CDR3: CASSIGQYQETQYF; DNA: TGTGCCAGTAGTATAGGGCAGTACCAAGAGACCCAGTACTTC
D: -; V: TRBV5-1; size: -; J: TRBJ1-1; CDR3: CASSLKFTGSRGNTEAFF; DNA: TGCGCCAGCAGCTTGAAATTTACAGGGTCCAGGGGAAACACTGAAGCTTTCTTT
D: TRBD1; V: TRBV5-4; size: -; J: TRBJ2-7; CDR3: CASSLGTGGPYEQYF; DNA: TGTGCCAGCAGCTTGGGGACAGGGGGGCCCTACGAGCAGTACTTC
D: -; V: TRBV4-2; size: -; J: TRBJ1-1; CDR3: CASSHARGGMNTEAFF; DNA: TGTGCCAGCAGCCATGCCCGGGGAGGTATGAACACTGAAGCTTTCTTT
D: TRBD2; V: TRBV29-1; size: -; J: TRBJ2-5; CDR3: CSSSGGVQETQYF; DNA: TGCAGCTCTAGCGGGGGGGTTCAAGAGACCCAGTACTTC
D: TRBD1; V: TRBV11-2; size: -; J: TRBJ2-3; CDR3: CASSKGQGAISDTQYF; DNA: TGTGCCAGCAGCAAGGGACAGGGGGCGATTAGTGATACGCAGTATTTT
D: TRBD1; V: TRBV5-1; size: -; J: TRBJ1-1; CDR3: CASSLKSGQGTTEAFF; DNA: TGCGCCAGCAGCTTGAAGTCGGGACAGGGGACCACTGAAGCTTTCTTT
D: TRBD1; V: TRBV6-1; size: -; J: TRBJ2-1; CDR3: CASTADRVYNEQFF; DNA: TGTGCCAGCACCGCGGACAGGGTATACAATGAGCAGTTCTTC
D: -; V: TRBV29-1; size: -; J: TRBJ1-1; CDR3: CSVDSVNEDTEAFF; DNA: TGCAGCGTTGACAGCGTAAACGAGGACACTGAAGCTTTCTTT
D: -; V: TRBV7-2; size: -; J: TRBJ2-1; CDR3: CASSPTYYNEQFF; DNA: TGTGCCAGCAGCCCCACTTATTACAATGAGCAGTTCTTC
D: -; V: TRBV30; size: -; J: TRBJ2-7; CDR3: CAWKGVGYEQYF; DNA: TGTGCCTGGAAGGGGGTTGGCTACGAGCAGTACTTC
D: -; V: TRBV7-2; size: -; J: TRBJ2-7; CDR3: CASSFTQGTYEQYF; DNA: TGTGCCAGCAGCTTTACCCAGGGGACCTACGAGCAGTACTTC
D: -; V: TRBV9; size: -; J: TRBJ2-3; CDR3: CASSVDPRPGSTDTQYF; DNA: TGTGCCAGCAGCGTAGACCCTAGGCCAGGGAGCACAGATACGCAGTATTTT
D: TRBD1; V: TRBV5-6; size: -; J: TRBJ2-5; CDR3: CASGRQGAETQYF; DNA: TGTGCCAGCGGCCGACAGGGGGCCGAGACCCAGTACTTC